This T cell receptor (beta chain) was obtained from a study of neurological immune-mediated disorders. Individuals who volunteered at a blood bank located in Maryland, USA, made up the group of healthy controls. Unsorted libraries were generated from 2 million PBMCs held at -80 degrees C. At least ten counts were recorded for this clonotype. The V gene's germline CDR1 is MNHEY and CDR2 SMNVEV (reference sequence). The CDR3 has 15 residues. V was trimmed by 4 bases and J by 2 bases, leaving 12 bases between them. Each TCR transcript was tagged with a 10-nucleotide random UMI during 5'RACE. Each sequencing run yielded over 160 million TCR-beta sequences from 15-18 subjects. TCRdb ran MiXCR on the 5' RACE reads and lists one entry per CDR3 protein. The repertoire holds more than 75,000 distinct CDR3 sequences, approximately 10% seen once, with about 1.8% in the top ten.

What was sequenced was PBMCs. The chain employs TRBV27 and TRBJ2-1; weak D call: TRBD1 (5 bases). This TCR came from a middle-aged man in good health. CDR3 loop: CASSSTGNPYNEQFF. The DNA of the CDR3 is TGTGCCAGCAGTTCCACAGGTAACCCCTACAATGAGCAGTTCTTC.